Listed here are 5 T cell receptor beta chains from one sample, sequenced in a study of blood T cell repertoires in COVID-19. TCRdb's table, derived via immunoSEQ multiplex PCR, lists solely in-frame clones and lacks some. The table records 250,000 to 300,000 clones, about 88% of them present only once. Input material: PBMCs or T cells enriched from blood (not recorded which). These receptors were obtained from a woman between 55 and 75 years old in a cohort exposed to, infected with or recovered from COVID-19 (not recorded which).

The chain joins TRBV19 to TRBJ2-7; TRBD2 agrees at 7 bases. The CDR3 runs 13 residues. CDR1 and CDR2 from the germline V gene are LNHDA and SQIVND (reference sequence). The J segment lost 3 bases and the V segment lost 6 bases, leaving 5 bases of the junction unmatched. The CDR3 DNA is TGTGCCAGTAGCCCGGGAGGTAACTACGAGCAGTACTTC. Encoded protein: CASSPGGNYEQYF.

The chain is built from TRBV30 and TRBJ2-1; TRBD2 agrees at 7 bases. CDR1 GTSNPN and CDR2 SVGIG come from the germline V gene (reference sequence). CDR3 size: 15 residues. V dropped 0 bases and J dropped 6; count of bases not matched to a gene: 8. CDR3: CAWSVTAGVGNEQFF. CDR3 nucleotide sequence: TGTGCCTGGAGTGTAACCGCGGGAGTGGGCAATGAGCAGTTCTTC.

CDR3 sequence: CAWSVQGFAGTGYEQFF. The CDR3 coding sequence is TGTGCCTGGAGTGTACAAGGCTTTGCCGGGACAGGGTATGAGCAGTTCTTC. The V and J genes are TRBV30 and TRBJ2-1, with 9 nucleotides matching TRBD1. The CDR3 sequence is 17 residues long. Germline V gene data show CDR1 as GTSNPN and CDR2 as SVGIG (reference sequence). J was trimmed by 8 bases and V by 0 bases; bases with no gene match: 14.

This sequence joins TRBV9 and TRBJ2-7; the match to TRBD1 covers 9 bases. Germline CDR1 and CDR2: SGDLS and YYNGEE. The trim removed 4 bases at V and 5 bases at J, leaving 4 bases unmatched. The CDR3 covers 13 residues. The CDR3, as DNA: TGTGCCAGCAGCTCGACAGGGGGAGACGAGCAGTACTTC. The encoded protein is CASSSTGGDEQYF.

This chain joins TRBV7-9 and TRBJ2-3; 9 bases align to TRBD2. Trimming at V came to 4 bases and at J to 3 bases, leaving 8 bases not matched to a gene. CDR3 size: 16 residues. Per germline, CDR1 SEHNR and CDR2 FQNEAQ (reference sequence). The CDR3 region is CASSYSGTSLTDTQYF. In nucleotides, the CDR3 is TGTGCCAGCAGCTACTCCGGGACTAGCTTGACAGATACGCAGTATTTT. Based on the CDR3 plus reference TRBV7-9 and TRBJ2-3, the full variable domain is DTGVSQNPRHKITKRGQNVTFRCDPISEHNRLYWYRQTLGQGPEFLTYFQNEAQLEKSRLLSDRFSAERPKGSFSTLEIQRTEQGDSAMYLCASSYSGTSLTDTQYFGPGTRLTVL.